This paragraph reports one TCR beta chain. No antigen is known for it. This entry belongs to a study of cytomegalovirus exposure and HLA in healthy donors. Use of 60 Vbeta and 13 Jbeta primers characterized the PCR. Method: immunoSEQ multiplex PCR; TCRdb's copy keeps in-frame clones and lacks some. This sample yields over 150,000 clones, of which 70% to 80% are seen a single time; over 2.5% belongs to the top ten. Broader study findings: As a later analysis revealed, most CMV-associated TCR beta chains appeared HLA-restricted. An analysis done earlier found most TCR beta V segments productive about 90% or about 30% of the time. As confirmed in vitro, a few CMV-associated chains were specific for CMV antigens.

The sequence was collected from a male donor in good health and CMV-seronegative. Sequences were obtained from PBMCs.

The DNA of the CDR3 is TGTGCCTGGACGGGCTTGGGGCACACTGAAGCTTTCTTT. Amino acids: CAWTGLGHTEAFF. The chain has TRBV30 and TRBJ1-1; possibly TRBD1 for D (5 bases). The CDR3 has 13 amino acids. The V end lost 4 bases, the J end lost 3 bases, and 12 bases lay between the germline ends. Germline V gives CDR1 GTSNPN, CDR2 SVGIG (reference sequence).